A selection of T cell receptor beta chains follows, all from one sample in a study of blood T cell repertoires in COVID-19. TCRdb keeps only in-frame clones here, not all; method: immunoSEQ multiplex PCR. There are 200,000 to 300,000 clones in the sample; 75% to 90% occur only once, and 8.6% lies in the top ten. The source material was peripheral blood. Source of these receptors: a human donor in a cohort sampled during active COVID-19. CDR3s include the opening cysteine and the closing phenylalanine or tryptophan. Each record gives: J gene, D gene, V gene, clone size, CDR3 DNA, CDR3 protein. A D gene is named only where the DNA matches it firmly. Only part of the rows carry a size: once, few, many, or a class if the clone is expanded.

TRBJ2-1 | TRBD2 | TRBV6-5 | . | TGTGCCAGCAGTTCTATAGCGGGACCCTACAGGGAGCAGTTCTTC | CASSSIAGPYREQFF
TRBJ1-6 | . | TRBV7-3 | . | TGTGCCAGCAGCTTAAATCATCAGGGGATAGTTTCACCCCTCCACTTT | CASSLNHQGIVSPLHF
TRBJ1-5 | TRBD1 | TRBV5-1 | . | TGCGCCAGCAGACTAAGGACAGGTTCGAATCAGCCCCAGCATTTT | CASRLRTGSNQPQHF
TRBJ1-2 | TRBD1 | TRBV27 | . | TGTGCCAGCAGTCCACCGACAGGGACCTATGGCTACACCTTC | CASSPPTGTYGYTF
TRBJ1-1 | TRBD1 | TRBV5-1 | once | TGCGCCAGCAGCATACAGGGGGACACTGAAGCTTTCTTT | CASSIQGDTEAFF
TRBJ2-1 | TRBD2 | TRBV19 | . | TGTGCCAGTAGTGCCGGACTAGCGGATTACAATGAGCAGTTCTTC | CASSAGLADYNEQFF
TRBJ1-5 | . | TRBV5-1 | . | TGCGCCAGCAGCCCGGGGACCGGGGGGCCCCTAGCAATTCAGCCCCAGCATTTT | CASSPGTGGPLAIQPQHF
TRBJ2-2 | . | TRBV7-8 | . | TGTGCCAGCAGCTTAGTTCGGGAGCCGCTCACCGGGGAGCTGTTTTTT | CASSLVREPLTGELFF
TRBJ1-5 | . | TRBV7-2 | . | TGTGCCAGCAGCTTCGGTGATCAGCCCCAGCATTTT | CASSFGDQPQHF
TRBJ1-1 | . | TRBV12-3/TRBV12-4 | . | TGTGCCAGCAGTTTAAGGACTAACACTGAAGCTTTCTTT | CASSLRTNTEAFF